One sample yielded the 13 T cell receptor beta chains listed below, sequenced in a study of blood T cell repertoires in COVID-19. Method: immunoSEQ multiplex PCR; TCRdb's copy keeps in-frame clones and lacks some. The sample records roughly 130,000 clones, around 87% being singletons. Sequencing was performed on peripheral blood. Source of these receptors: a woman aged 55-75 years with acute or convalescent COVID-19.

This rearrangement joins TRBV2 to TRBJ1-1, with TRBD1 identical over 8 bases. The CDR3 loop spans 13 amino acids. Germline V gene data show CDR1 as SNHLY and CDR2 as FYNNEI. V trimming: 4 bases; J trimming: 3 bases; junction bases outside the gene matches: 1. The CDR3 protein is CASSGTGYTEAFF. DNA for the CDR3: TGTGCCAGCAGTGGGACAGGGTACACTGAAGCTTTCTTT.

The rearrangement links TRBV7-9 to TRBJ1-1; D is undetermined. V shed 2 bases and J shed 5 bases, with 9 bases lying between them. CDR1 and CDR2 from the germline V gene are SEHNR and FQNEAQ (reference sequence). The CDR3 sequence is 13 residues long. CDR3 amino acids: CASSLSGNTEAFF. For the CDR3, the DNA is TGTGCCAGCAGCTTAAGCGGCAATACTGAAGCTTTCTTT.

The CDR3 here is CATSIEGLANEKLFF. The CDR3 DNA is TGTGCCACCAGCATAGAGGGGCTAGCTAATGAAAAACTGTTTTTT. This chain links TRBV15 with TRBJ1-4; TRBD1 is a possible D gene (5 bases). From germline, CDR1 is LNHNV and CDR2 YYDKDF (reference sequence). Trimming took 4 bases from V and 3 from J, leaving 12 bases between them. The length of the CDR3 is 15 residues.

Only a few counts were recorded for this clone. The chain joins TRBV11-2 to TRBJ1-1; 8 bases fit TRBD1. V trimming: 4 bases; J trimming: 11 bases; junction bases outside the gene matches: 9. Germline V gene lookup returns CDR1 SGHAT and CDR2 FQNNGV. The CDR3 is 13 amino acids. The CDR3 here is CASSSWGQEKAFF. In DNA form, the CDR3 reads TGTGCCAGCAGCTCATGGGGACAGGAGAAGGCTTTCTTT.

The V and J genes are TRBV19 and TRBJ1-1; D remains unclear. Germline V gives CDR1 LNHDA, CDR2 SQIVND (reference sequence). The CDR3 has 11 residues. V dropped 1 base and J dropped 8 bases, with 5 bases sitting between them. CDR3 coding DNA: TGTGCCAGTAGTATAGCACACGAAGCTTTCTTT. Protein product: CASSIAHEAFF.

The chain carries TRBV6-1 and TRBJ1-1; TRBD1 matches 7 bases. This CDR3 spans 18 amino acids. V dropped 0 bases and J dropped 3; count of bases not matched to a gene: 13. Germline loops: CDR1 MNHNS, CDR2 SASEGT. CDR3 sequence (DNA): TGTGCCAGCAGTGAAGCGGGGGAGACAGGGTGGACCCACACTGAAGCTTTCTTT. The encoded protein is CASSEAGETGWTHTEAFF.

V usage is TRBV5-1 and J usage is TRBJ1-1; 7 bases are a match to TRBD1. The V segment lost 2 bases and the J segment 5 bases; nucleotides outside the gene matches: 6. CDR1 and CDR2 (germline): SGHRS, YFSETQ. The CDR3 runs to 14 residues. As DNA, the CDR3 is TGCGCCAGCAGCTTAGGGGGCGCGTCGACTGAAGCTTTCTTT. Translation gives CASSLGGASTEAFF.

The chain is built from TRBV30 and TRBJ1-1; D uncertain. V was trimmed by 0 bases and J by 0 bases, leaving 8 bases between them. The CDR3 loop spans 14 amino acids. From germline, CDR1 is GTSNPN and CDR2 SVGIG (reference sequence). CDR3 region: CAWSVGGLNTEAFF. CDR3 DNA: TGTGCCTGGAGTGTTGGCGGGCTGAACACTGAAGCTTTCTTT.

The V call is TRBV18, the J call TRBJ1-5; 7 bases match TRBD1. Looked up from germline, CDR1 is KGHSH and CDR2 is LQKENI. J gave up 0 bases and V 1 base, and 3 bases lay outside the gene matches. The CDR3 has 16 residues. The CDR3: CASSPLPGGSNQPQHF. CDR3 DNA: TGTGCCAGCTCACCACTACCAGGGGGTAGCAATCAGCCCCAGCATTTT.

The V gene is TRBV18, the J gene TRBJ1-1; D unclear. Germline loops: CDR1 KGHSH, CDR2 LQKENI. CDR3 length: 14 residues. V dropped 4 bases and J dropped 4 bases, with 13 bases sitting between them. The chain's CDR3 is CASSLALEGTEAFF. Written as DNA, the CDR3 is TGTGCCAGCTCACTGGCCTTGGAGGGCACTGAAGCTTTCTTT.

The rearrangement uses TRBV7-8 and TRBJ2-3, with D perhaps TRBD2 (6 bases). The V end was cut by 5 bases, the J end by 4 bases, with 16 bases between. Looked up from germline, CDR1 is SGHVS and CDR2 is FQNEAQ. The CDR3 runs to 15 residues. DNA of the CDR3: TGTGCCAGCAGCCCCTCTGCGGGACTCGCAGATACGCAGTATTTT. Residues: CASSPSAGLADTQYF. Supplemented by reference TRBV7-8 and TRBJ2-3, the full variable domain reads GAGVSQSPRYKVAKRGQDVALRCDPISGHVSLFWYQQALGQGPEFLTYFQNEAQLDKSGLPSDRFFAERPEGSVSTLKIQRTQQEDSAVYLCASSPSAGLADTQYFGPGTRLTVL.

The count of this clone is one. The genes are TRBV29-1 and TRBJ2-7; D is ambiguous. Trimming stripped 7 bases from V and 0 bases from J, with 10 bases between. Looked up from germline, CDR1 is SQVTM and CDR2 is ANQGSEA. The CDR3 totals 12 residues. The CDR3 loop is CSALGTSYEQYF. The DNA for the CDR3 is TGCAGCGCCTTGGGCACCTCCTACGAGCAGTACTTC.

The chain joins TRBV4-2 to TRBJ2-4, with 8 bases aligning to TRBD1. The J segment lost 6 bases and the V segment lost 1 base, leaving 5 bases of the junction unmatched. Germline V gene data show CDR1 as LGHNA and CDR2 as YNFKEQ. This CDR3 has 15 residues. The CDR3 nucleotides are TGTGCCAGCAGCCAAGTGAGGGACAGGAGAAACATTCAGTACTTC. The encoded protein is CASSQVRDRRNIQYF.